The following is a T cell receptor beta chain sequence with its context. Its target is not known. Libraries for TCRalpha and TCRbeta carried sample barcodes and unique molecular identifiers via 5'RACE. TCRdb recomputed calls from the 5' RACE reads with MiXCR, one row per CDR3 protein. The sample consists of some 150,000 distinct CDR3 sequences, 5.5% to 7% of them appearing once. This entry belongs to a study of T-cell memory formation after mild COVID-19. Study summary: Largely donor-specific TCR clusters were found. Findings of the study overall: Contracting clones, day 15 to 85, had balanced CD4/CD8, and later expanders favored CD4+. Prior to infection, memory already included some responding clones, suggesting cross-reactive memory joined.

Germline V lookup: CDR1 LNHDA, CDR2 SQIVND (reference sequence). With 6 bases clipped from V and 0 bases from J, the junction kept 7 bases outside the gene matches. The CDR3 is 15 amino acids. The sequencing sample was made of PBMCs or a T cell subset sorted from them (not recorded which). The V gene is TRBV19, the J gene TRBJ2-7; TRBD2 agrees at 8 bases. This receptor was obtained from an adult woman who had mild COVID-19 (a few samples of this study predate the infection). Cell type and time point are not known. CDR3 region: CASSGHTSGSYEQYF. The DNA for the CDR3 is TGTGCCAGTAGCGGGCACACTAGCGGCTCCTACGAGCAGTACTTC.